This T cell receptor (beta chain) was profiled in a study of blood T cell repertoires in COVID-19. Germline-derived CDR1 and CDR2 are SGDLS and YYNGEE. Trimming cost V 4 bases and J 4 bases, with 9 bases left between them. The CDR3 is made up of 13 amino acids. Generated by immunoSEQ multiplex PCR, the TCRdb table keeps only in-frame clones and is missing some. The top ten clones hold 15% to 20% of a sample with about 7,500 clones, more than 60% of them seen once. Sequenced material: peripheral blood. The sequence came from a human donor in a cohort sampled during active COVID-19. This rearrangement joins TRBV9 to TRBJ2-1, with D possibly being TRBD2 (5 bases). CDR3 sequence: CASSPDYYNEQFF. DNA of the CDR3: TGTGCCAGCAGCCCTGACTATTACAATGAGCAGTTCTTC.